Here is one T cell receptor beta chain with its context. There is no known antigen for this receptor. Base qualities are not recorded, but no much larger clone differs from it by a single base. This sample was taken from a study of T cell repertoires in ileal Crohn's disease (dated 2019 in TCRdb). For the wider study: The median duration of disease was around 8 years, and at the time of surgery 35% of patients were active smokers. Every patient underwent surgery because of a complication, which was stricturing disease in 61% of cases and penetrating disease in around 39%. Postoperative therapy was given to about half of the patients, with thiopurines administered to fewer than 13 patients and anti-TNF agents administered to fewer than 20 patients. A prospective multicentre cohort supplied the 50 to 70 Crohn's disease patients whose TCR repertoires were analysed. The study ran alongside a multicentre cohort designed to identify predictors of early endoscopic recurrence after ileocolonic resection. A Rutgeerts score above i0 was used to define endoscopic postoperative recurrence. A total of about 170 mucosal samples from 57 patients were sequenced, with samples obtained at several locations on the surgical specimen and at postoperative endoscopy. Overall study results and their limits: Mucosal CD4 and CD8 T cells were sorted and sequenced only in a subgroup of patients, the size of which was not stated. Compared with CD4 T cells, sorted CD8 T cells held more high-frequency clones, which suggests that the mucosal expansions were mostly CD8. Higher high-frequency clone percentages at surgery were associated with endoscopic recurrence; all patients with clonality above 26.8% (18/57) had recurrence. Patients who were active smokers at surgery had a significantly higher proportion of clonal expansions than non-smokers (about 25% vs 18%, p=0.02).

For commercial TCRB immunosequencing, around 0.5 micrograms of biopsy DNA were submitted for each sample. Adaptive Biotechnology amplified the CDR3 regions from genomic DNA with a two-step multiplex PCR designed to control amplification bias. Primers covering every V and J gene segment were used in the first PCR, while barcodes and Illumina adapters were added in the second PCR. CDR3 libraries were sequenced using an Illumina instrument. For the original study's pipeline: The analysis drew on both the pipelines supplied by the vendor and custom analysis of the raw data in R/Bioconductor running R version 3.3.0. Clonality, ranging from 0 to 1, was calculated as the inverse of the normalised Shannon entropy of all productive clones. High-frequency clones were defined as the share of the repertoire taken up by the top 100 clones, keeping only clones that passed a 95% confidence test. The Simpson index measured repertoire diversity, and the Morisita-Horn index measured overlap between samples. TCRdb obtained this table from immuneACCESS and retained in-frame rearrangements with V and J assigned. These tables miss some clones; where compared with another copy, unresolved V genes account for less than half of the shortfall, and the remainder is unexplained. V and J calls and clone size are as listed in that table; D and trimming were resolved from the DNA. The sample includes 15,000 or so clones, with 88% observed a single time. The top ten clones comprise around 5.6% of the sample.

Eligible patients were adults with ileal or ileocolonic Crohn's disease who had an indication for ileocolonic resection. Whole ileal mucosal biopsies were kept frozen at -80 degrees C prior to DNA extraction. A TRizol-based method was used to extract genomic DNA from the frozen whole biopsies, and the DNA was quantified with a NanoDrop 2000 spectrophotometer. The CDR3, cysteine through phenylalanine, is 13 amino acids long. Only the CDR3 DNA stays, 39 bases, in frame from base 1. Relative to germline, V is missing 8 bases and J is missing 2 bases, with 6 bases of the junction outside any gene match. In the germline V gene, CDR1 corresponds to MNHNS and CDR2 to SASEGT.

The rearrangement joined TRBV6-1 to TRBJ2-7; 7 bases in the junction line up with TRBD1. Sequencing input: ileal tissue. The origin of this receptor is an adult with Crohn's disease. The nucleotide sequence is given as TGTGCCAGCGATACGGGACAGACCTACGAGCAGTACTTC. Its coded protein is CASDTGQTYEQYF.